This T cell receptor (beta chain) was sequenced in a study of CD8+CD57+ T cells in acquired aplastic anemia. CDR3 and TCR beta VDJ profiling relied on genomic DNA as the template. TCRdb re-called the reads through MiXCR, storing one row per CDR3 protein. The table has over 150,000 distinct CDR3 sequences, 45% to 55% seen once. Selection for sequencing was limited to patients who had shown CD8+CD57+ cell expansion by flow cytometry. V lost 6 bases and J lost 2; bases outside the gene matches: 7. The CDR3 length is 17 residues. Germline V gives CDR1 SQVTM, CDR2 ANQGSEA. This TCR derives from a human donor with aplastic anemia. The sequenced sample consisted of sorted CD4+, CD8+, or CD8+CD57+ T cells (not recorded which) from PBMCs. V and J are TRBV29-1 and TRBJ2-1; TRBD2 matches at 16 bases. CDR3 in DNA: TGCAGCGTCGCGGGACTAGCGGGGGGGCTTACCTACAATGAGCAGTTCTTC. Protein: CSVAGLAGGLTYNEQFF.